The next 18 T cell receptor beta chains were all read from a single sample in a study of T cell repertoires in ileal Crohn's disease. The repertoire was sequenced with immunoSEQ multiplex PCR; TCRdb's copy has only in-frame clones and lacks some. The sample holds 16,000 or so clones, 92% seen once. Time point reported: inflamed ileum from the surgical specimen. What was sequenced was ileal tissue. The receptors derive from an adult with Crohn's disease.

J is TRBJ2-7 and V is TRBV6-1; TRBD1 matches 7 bases. Germline CDR1 MNHNS, CDR2 SASEGT. CDR3 length: 17 amino acids. V was pared by 1 base and J by 12 bases, with 21 bases of the junction left unmatched. The CDR3 loop reads CASSEDGPSGTALFLYF. The CDR3 bases are TGTGCCAGCAGTGAAGACGGACCATCCGGGACAGCACTCTTCCTGTACTTC.

CDR3 amino acids: CASSSGPTAYNEQFF. CDR3 sequence (DNA): TGTGCCAGCAGCTCGGGACCGACCGCCTACAATGAGCAGTTCTTC. This rearrangement joins TRBV5-4 to TRBJ2-1; the D call may be TRBD1 or TRBD2 (5 bases each). Germline lookup yields CDR1 SGHNT and CDR2 YYREEE (reference sequence). The CDR3 has 15 residues. Deletions cut 3 bases from V and 2 bases from J, with 12 bases between.

The rearrangement joins TRBV7-9 to TRBJ1-2; TRBD1 aligns across 7 bases. This CDR3 is built from 15 residues. V lost 6 bases and J lost 0; bases outside the gene matches: 7. The germline V gene has CDR1 SEHNR and CDR2 FQNEAQ (reference sequence). In DNA form, the CDR3 reads TGTGCCAGCAGGCGTAACAGGGGAGCTAACTATGGCTACACCTTC. Protein product: CASRRNRGANYGYTF.

The chain couples TRBV2 to TRBJ2-4; TRBD2 agrees at 9 bases. This CDR3 spans 14 amino acids. The trim removed 8 bases at V and 1 base at J, leaving 3 bases unmatched. CDR1 and CDR2 from the germline V gene are SNHLY and FYNNEI. The DNA of the CDR3 is TGTGCCAGCGGGACTAGCTCGGCCAAAAACATTCAGTACTTC. It yields the protein CASGTSSAKNIQYF.

The chain has TRBV5-1 and TRBJ1-1, with D perhaps matching TRBD1 (6 bases). The CDR3 runs 17 residues. Trimming pared 6 bases from V and 6 bases from J, leaving 27 bases between. CDR1 and CDR2 (germline): SGHRS, YFSETQ. DNA of the CDR3: TGCGCCAGCACCCTCGGAGGAGGATGGGACATGCCGGCTGAAGCTTTCTTT. Its protein is CASTLGGGWDMPAEAFF.

The rearrangement uses TRBV5-1 and TRBJ1-4, with 8 bases lining up with TRBD1. CDR3 length: 16 amino acids. Germline loops: CDR1 SGHRS, CDR2 YFSETQ. V shed 2 bases, J shed 3 bases, and the junction held 6 bases outside the gene matches. CDR3 region: CASSLDPGQANEKLFF. The CDR3 coding sequence is TGCGCCAGCAGCTTAGACCCGGGACAGGCTAATGAAAAACTGTTTTTT.

The chain couples TRBV11-3 to TRBJ2-3, with D possibly TRBD1 on 6 matching bases. This CDR3 comprises 15 residues. Germline loops: CDR1 SGHNT, CDR2 YENEEA. Trimming removed 2 bases from V and 2 bases from J, with 11 bases in between. The CDR3 coding sequence is TGTGCCAGCAGCTTAATGGGGGCCTCCACAGATACGCAGTATTTT. Its protein is CASSLMGASTDTQYF.

The rearrangement links TRBV25-1 to TRBJ2-3, with D possibly being TRBD2 (6 bases). The CDR3 is 11 residues long. Germline CDR1 MGHDK, CDR2 SYGVNS. The V gene lost 8 bases and the J gene lost 4 bases, with 7 bases spanning the gap. CDR3 protein: CASGEADTQYF. CDR3 sequence (DNA): TGTGCCAGCGGGGAGGCAGATACGCAGTATTTT. Drawing the rest from reference TRBV25-1 and TRBJ2-3, the complete variable domain is EADIYQTPRYLVIGTGKKITLECSQTMGHDKMYWYQQDPGMELHLIHYSYGVNSTEKGDLSSESTVSRIRTEHFPLTLESARPSHTSQYLCASGEADTQYFGPGTRLTVL.

The chain has TRBV6-6 and TRBJ2-5, with D perhaps being TRBD1 or TRBD2 (5 bases each). Trimming removed 6 bases at V and 5 bases at J, with 19 bases between. From germline, CDR1 is MNHNY and CDR2 SVGAGI (reference sequence). The CDR3 extends over 15 amino acids. CDR3 nucleotides: TGTGCCAGCAGCCCTCCAGGGAGCTCTGGGGAGACCCAGTACTTC. Its protein is CASSPPGSSGETQYF.

The chain carries TRBV5-1 and TRBJ1-5, with TRBD1 identical over 7 bases. From germline, CDR1 is SGHRS and CDR2 YFSETQ. The J segment lost 0 bases and the V segment lost 4 bases, leaving 13 bases of the junction unmatched. This CDR3 spans 18 amino acids. The CDR3 DNA follows: TGCGCCAGCAGCCCGGCGGACAGGCCCCTAGATAGCAATCAGCCCCAGCATTTT. Its protein is CASSPADRPLDSNQPQHF.

The V gene is TRBV18, the J gene TRBJ1-5; D uncertain. This CDR3 spans 14 amino acids. V was trimmed by 1 base and J by 5 bases, leaving 9 bases between them. CDR1 is KGHSH and CDR2 is LQKENI in the germline V gene. CDR3 loop: CASSPRAGDQPQHF. The CDR3 nucleotides read TGTGCCAGCTCACCACGGGCCGGTGATCAGCCCCAGCATTTT.

The V call is TRBV11-2, the J call TRBJ2-3; 8 nucleotides align to TRBD2. Trimming took 6 bases from V and 4 from J; bases not matched to a gene: 9. Germline CDR1 is SGHAT and CDR2 is FQNNGV. The length of the CDR3 is 15 residues. Written as DNA, the CDR3 is TGTGCCAGCAGTCGATCGGGGGGGCGTTCAGATACGCAGTATTTT. This translates into CASSRSGGRSDTQYF.

The rearrangement joins TRBV21-1 to TRBJ2-7; the table's D call, TRBD1, was not checked against the DNA. TRBV21-1 is flagged as a pseudogene. The CDR3 runs 15 residues. CDR3 loop: CASSPRDRDIYEQYF. CDR3 DNA sequence: TGTGCCAGCAGCCCCCGGGACAGAGACATATACGAGCAGTACTTC.

The chain couples TRBV19 to TRBJ2-2; 7 bases are shared with TRBD1. This CDR3 region has 15 residues. V was clipped by 6 bases and J by 7 bases; unmatched bases: 11. The germline CDR1 and CDR2 sequences are LNHDA and SQIVND (reference sequence). The CDR3 coding sequence is TGTGCCAGTAGGAGGGGGCTTATAACAGGCGGGGAGCTGTTTTTT. As protein: CASRRGLITGGELFF.

This sequence joins TRBV5-1 and TRBJ1-5; TRBD1 might be the D (5 bases). CDR3 length: 13 residues. Germline lookup yields CDR1 SGHRS and CDR2 YFSETQ. The V end was cut by 7 bases, the J end by 4 bases, with 12 bases between. CDR3: CASSYDRNQPQHF. The DNA for the CDR3 is TGCGCCAGCTCTTACGACAGAAATCAGCCCCAGCATTTT.

The genes are TRBV14 and TRBJ1-5; a weak D match, TRBD1 (6 bases). Germline values: CDR1 SGHDN, CDR2 FVKESK. This CDR3 contains 17 residues. Trimming took off 4 bases at V and 3 bases at J, with 19 bases between the two ends. The CDR3 here is CASSRYREEQFNQPQHF. As DNA, the CDR3 is TGTGCCAGCAGCCGCTACAGGGAAGAGCAATTCAATCAGCCCCAGCATTTT.

This sequence joins TRBV7-3 and TRBJ2-1; D might be TRBD2 (7 bases). The V end was cut by 5 bases, the J end by 2 bases, with 16 bases between. This CDR3 contains 16 residues. CDR1 is SGHTA and CDR2 is FQGTGA in the germline V gene. CDR3 in amino acids: CASSQRAGATYNEQFF. The DNA of the CDR3 is TGTGCCAGCAGCCAAAGGGCGGGGGCGACCTACAATGAGCAGTTCTTC. Looking up the rest from reference TRBV7-3 and TRBJ2-1 gives the full variable domain: GAGVSQTPSNKVTEKGKYVELRCDPISGHTALYWYRQSLGQGPEFLIYFQGTGAADDSGLPNDRFFAVRPEGSVSTLKIQRTERGDSAVYLCASSQRAGATYNEQFFGPGTRLTVL.

The chain employs TRBV6-6 and TRBJ2-3; D not resolved. This CDR3 contains 13 residues. Trimming removed 6 bases from V and 6 bases from J, with 13 bases in between. Per the germline V gene, CDR1 is MNHNY and CDR2 is SVGAGI (reference sequence). The CDR3 is CASSLPPSDTQYF. Written as DNA, the CDR3 is TGTGCCAGCAGCCTACCCCCGTCCGATACGCAGTATTTT.